This entry features one TCR beta chain sequence. Its antigen remains unidentified. The germline V gene has CDR1 SGHVS and CDR2 FNYEAQ. The V end lost 7 bases, the J end lost 4 bases, and 17 bases lay between the germline ends. The CDR3 totals 15 residues. This entry belongs to a study of beta chain features in type 1 diabetes. Points from the study as a whole: Across patients, naive, central memory and Treg TCRB repertoires exhibited apparently greater similarity than was observed across healthy donors.

Every bit of the isolated RNA underwent reverse transcription, so sequencing read expressed TCRB transcripts. Clones were sequenced by immunoSEQ multiplex PCR, and TCRdb holds only the in-frame ones, with some missing. The sample yields 350,000 or so clones, roughly a fifth seen once. The V gene is TRBV7-6, the J gene TRBJ2-1; TRBD1 is a possible D gene (5 bases). This sequence originates from a woman aged 18-29 years in good health. Sequencing was carried out using naive CD4+ T cells from blood. CDR3 in amino acids: CASTPAQGLYNEQFF. The CDR3 DNA reads as TGTGCCAGCACCCCTGCCCAGGGCTTATACAATGAGCAGTTCTTC. Together with reference TRBV7-6 and TRBJ2-1, the CDR3 gives the full variable domain: GAGVSQSPRYKVTKRGQDVALRCDPISGHVSLYWYRQALGQGPEFLTYFNYEAQQDKSGLPNDRFSAERPEGSISTLTIQRTEQRDSAMYRCASTPAQGLYNEQFFGPGTRLTVL.